This is a list of T cell receptor beta chains from one sample in a study of blood T cell repertoires in COVID-19. Some clones are missing from TCRdb's copy, which holds only in-frame ones; the method was immunoSEQ multiplex PCR. Of 130,000 to 150,000 clones listed, approximately 85% were seen once; the top ten hold 8%. The sequencing sample was made of peripheral blood. These receptors all come from a woman aged 55-69 years with COVID-19, enrolled during active disease. Each CDR3 is given with its conserved first and last residue. D genes are given only for firm matches. Some rows have no size entry. The others give once, few or many, or a class for an expanded clone.

TRBD1	-	TRBV18	TRBJ1-2	TGTGCCAGCTCACCACTTGACAGGGGAATGGCGGGCTACACCTTC	CASSPLDRGMAGYTF
TRBD2	-	TRBV15	TRBJ2-5	TGTGCCACCAGCCCGACTAGCGGGGGGGCTGGAGGTGAGACCCAGTACTTC	CATSPTSGGAGGETQYF
-	-	TRBV5-4	TRBJ2-3	TGTGCCAGCAGCTTATGGGTGGCGGGCTGGGGCACAGATACGCAGTATTTT	CASSLWVAGWGTDTQYF
TRBD1	-	TRBV30	TRBJ1-2	TGTGCCTGGAGTGTAGGGGCAGGGGGCTATGGCTACACCTTC	CAWSVGAGGYGYTF
-	-	TRBV5-4	TRBJ2-7	TGTGCCAGCAGCTCGCGGGGTAGGTTCGACTACGAGCAGTACTTC	CASSSRGRFDYEQYF
-	once	TRBV5-1	TRBJ2-1	TGCGCCAGCAGCTCCCCCGAGCGGGCCCCGGGCAATGAGCAGTTCTTC	CASSSPERAPGNEQFF
-	-	TRBV29-1	TRBJ1-2	TGCAGCGCTGCCGGGGACTTCCAAAACTATGGCTACACCTTC	CSAAGDFQNYGYTF
-	-	TRBV11-3	TRBJ2-7	TGTGCCAGCAGCTTAGGTGCGGGCGAGCAGTACTTC	CASSLGAGEQYF
TRBD1	-	TRBV7-9	TRBJ2-7	TGTGCCAGCAGCGGGACAGGGCGCGAGCAGTACTTC	CASSGTGREQYF
-	-	TRBV19	TRBJ2-1	TGTGCCAGTACCCTAGGAATGAGAAGCTCCTACAATGAGCAGTTCTTC	CASTLGMRSSYNEQFF
-	-	TRBV5-1	TRBJ2-3	TGCGCCAGCAGCTTGCAGGGTGGGTCCACAGATACGCAGTATTTT	CASSLQGGSTDTQYF
TRBD2	-	TRBV5-5	TRBJ2-7	TGTGCCAGCAGCCGCGGGGGGAACTCCTACGAGCAGTACTTC	CASSRGGNSYEQYF
TRBD1	-	TRBV9	TRBJ2-3	TGTGCCAGCAGCTTTGGGACAGGCGCAACAGATACGCAGTATTTT	CASSFGTGATDTQYF
TRBD1	-	TRBV6-5	TRBJ2-7	TGTGCCAGCAAACTGGGACAGCCGACCTACGAGCAGTACTTC	CASKLGQPTYEQYF
-	-	TRBV28	TRBJ1-2	TGTGCCAGCAGTTCCCCCCCGGTATATGGCTACACCTTC	CASSSPPVYGYTF
TRBD1	-	TRBV14	TRBJ1-1	TGTGCCAGCAGCCCGGGACAGGGGATGAACACTGAAGCTTTCTTT	CASSPGQGMNTEAFF
-	once	TRBV10-1	TRBJ1-1	TGCGCCAGCAGTGACTTGAACACTGAAGCTTTCTTT	CASSDLNTEAFF
-	-	TRBV11-1	TRBJ2-6	TGTGCCAGCAGCCGGTCGTCTGGGGCCAACGTCCTGACTTTC	CASSRSSGANVLTF
TRBD2	-	TRBV19	TRBJ2-7	TGTGCCAGTAGTAAGACTAGCGGGGGGCCCTACGAGCAGTACTTC	CASSKTSGGPYEQYF
-	-	TRBV15	TRBJ1-3	TGTGCCACCAGCAGCTGGACTGCTGGAAACACCATATATTTT	CATSSWTAGNTIYF
-	-	TRBV3-1/TRBV3-2	TRBJ1-1	TGTGCCAGCAGCCAAGAGTGGGTCGGGACTGAAGCTTTCTTT	CASSQEWVGTEAFF
-	-	TRBV7-8	TRBJ1-1	TGTGCCAGCAGCTTAGTATCGGGGGTGGGTGAAGCTTTCTTT	CASSLVSGVGEAFF
-	-	TRBV18	TRBJ2-1	TGTGCCAGCTCAAAACCCGGGACACCATACAATGAGCAGTTCTTC	CASSKPGTPYNEQFF
TRBD2	few	TRBV18	TRBJ2-1	TGTGCCAGCCGGAGCGGGGGGATTTACAATGAGCAGTTCTTC	CASRSGGIYNEQFF
-	-	TRBV9	TRBJ1-2	TGTGCCAGCAGCGGGCAGGGTGCGGGGGGCTACACCTTC	CASSGQGAGGYTF
TRBD2	-	TRBV4-1	TRBJ2-2	TGCGCCAGCAGCCAGGTCACTAGCGGGGGGAGCTCCGGGGAGCTGTTTTTT	CASSQVTSGGSSGELFF
-	-	TRBV5-4	TRBJ1-2	TGTGCCAGCATCATTGGTCGGGGGGACGACTATGGCTACACCTTC	CASIIGRGDDYGYTF
-	-	TRBV30	TRBJ1-5	TGTGCCTGGAGTGTCACCGGGGATCAGCCCCAGCATTTT	CAWSVTGDQPQHF
-	-	TRBV27	TRBJ2-1	TGTGCCAGCAGTCTCGCTAGTTGGAGTGAGCAGTTCTTC	CASSLASWSEQFF
-	-	TRBV19	TRBJ2-3	TGTGCCAGTACTAGTAGCGTATATACGCAGTATTTT	CASTSSVYTQYF
TRBD1	-	TRBV14	TRBJ2-7	TGTGCCAGCAGCCAGGGGACAGGACGATATTACGAGCAGTACTTC	CASSQGTGRYYEQYF
TRBD1	-	TRBV18	TRBJ1-1	TGTGCCAGCTCACCATATAGGGACAGGGAAGCTTTCTTT	CASSPYRDREAFF
-	-	TRBV24-1	TRBJ2-1	TGTGCCACCAGTGAGAACAGGGTTGGGAATGAGCAGTTCTTC	CATSENRVGNEQFF
-	-	TRBV2	TRBJ2-1	TGTGCCAGCAGTGAGGGGAGCTCCTACAATGAGCAGTTCTTC	CASSEGSSYNEQFF
TRBD2	-	TRBV4-3	TRBJ2-1	TGCGCCAGCAGCTCAAGACTAGCGGGGGATGAGCAGTTCTTC	CASSSRLAGDEQFF
-	-	TRBV19	TRBJ2-1	TGTGCCAGTAGTATAGGGGGCAGTTTAAACAATGAGCAGTTCTTC	CASSIGGSLNNEQFF
-	-	TRBV7-7	TRBJ2-5	TGTGCTAGCGCCCGGTATGAGGAGGAAGAGACCCAGTACTTC	CASARYEEEETQYF
TRBD1	-	TRBV30	TRBJ1-5	TGTGCCTGGAGCAGGGGGATACAAAATCAGCCCCAGCATTTT	CAWSRGIQNQPQHF